The present T cell receptor beta chain was sequenced within a study of immune evolution from preneoplasia to lung adenocarcinoma. Study overall: HLA loss of heterozygosity: about 7% AIS, more than 14% MIA, about 30% ADC, none AAH.

A word on this clone: As yet, its antigen is unknown.

Resections took place in Japan or China from the mid-2010s to the late 2010s. After pathologic assessment, macro-dissection selected premalignant or tumor cells for extraction. CDR1 is DFQATT and CDR2 is SNEGSKA in the germline V gene (reference sequence). CDR3 length: 10 amino acids. V lost 2 bases to trimming and J lost 8 bases, with 6 bases between them. Clones were sequenced by immunoSEQ multiplex PCR, and TCRdb holds only the in-frame ones, with some missing. The sample lists about 41,000 clones, approximately 80% occurring once. Study results and limitations: Compared with EGFR-mutant or double wild-type lesions, KRAS-mutant nodules were more clonal.

This TCR derives from a person between 55 and 69 years old with lung adenocarcinoma. The specimen was FFPE invasive lung adenocarcinoma tissue. The chain carries TRBV20-1 and TRBJ1-1; perhaps TRBD1 as D (5 bases). In nucleotides, the CDR3 is TGCAGTGCTAGACACAGGGAAGCTTTCTTT. Translation gives CSARHREAFF.